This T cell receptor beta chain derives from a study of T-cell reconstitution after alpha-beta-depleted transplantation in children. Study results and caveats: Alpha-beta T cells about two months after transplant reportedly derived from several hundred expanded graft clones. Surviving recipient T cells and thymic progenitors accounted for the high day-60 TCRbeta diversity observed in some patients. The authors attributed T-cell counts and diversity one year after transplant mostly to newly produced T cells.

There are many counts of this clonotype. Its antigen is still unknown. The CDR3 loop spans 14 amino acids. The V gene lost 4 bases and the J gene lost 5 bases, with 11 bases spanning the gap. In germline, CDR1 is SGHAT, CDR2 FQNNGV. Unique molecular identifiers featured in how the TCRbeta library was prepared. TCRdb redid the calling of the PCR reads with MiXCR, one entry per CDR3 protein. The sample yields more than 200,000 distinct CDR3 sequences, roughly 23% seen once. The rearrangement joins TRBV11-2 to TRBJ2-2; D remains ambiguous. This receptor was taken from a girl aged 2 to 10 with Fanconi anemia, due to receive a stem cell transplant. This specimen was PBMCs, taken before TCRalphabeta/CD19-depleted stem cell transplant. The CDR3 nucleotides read TGTGCCAGCAGCTCCTATGATCTTACCGGGGAGCTGTTTTTT. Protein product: CASSSYDLTGELFF.